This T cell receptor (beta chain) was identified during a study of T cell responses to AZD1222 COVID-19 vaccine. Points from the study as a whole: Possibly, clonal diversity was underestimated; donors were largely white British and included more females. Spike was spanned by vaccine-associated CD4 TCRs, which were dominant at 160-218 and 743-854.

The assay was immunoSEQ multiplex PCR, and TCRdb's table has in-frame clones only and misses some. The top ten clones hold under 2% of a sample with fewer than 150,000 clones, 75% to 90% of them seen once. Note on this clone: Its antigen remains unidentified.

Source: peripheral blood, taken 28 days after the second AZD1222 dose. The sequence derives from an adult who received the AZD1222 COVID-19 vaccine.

In DNA form, the CDR3 reads TGTGCCTGGAGTATTAAGGGTGCTGGGAACACTGAAGCTTTCTTT. This encodes CAWSIKGAGNTEAFF. The rearrangement links TRBV30 to TRBJ1-1; D ambiguous. From germline, CDR1 is GTSNPN and CDR2 SVGIG (reference sequence). This CDR3 is built from 15 residues. Trimming left V 2 bases short and J 1 base short, with 14 bases between.